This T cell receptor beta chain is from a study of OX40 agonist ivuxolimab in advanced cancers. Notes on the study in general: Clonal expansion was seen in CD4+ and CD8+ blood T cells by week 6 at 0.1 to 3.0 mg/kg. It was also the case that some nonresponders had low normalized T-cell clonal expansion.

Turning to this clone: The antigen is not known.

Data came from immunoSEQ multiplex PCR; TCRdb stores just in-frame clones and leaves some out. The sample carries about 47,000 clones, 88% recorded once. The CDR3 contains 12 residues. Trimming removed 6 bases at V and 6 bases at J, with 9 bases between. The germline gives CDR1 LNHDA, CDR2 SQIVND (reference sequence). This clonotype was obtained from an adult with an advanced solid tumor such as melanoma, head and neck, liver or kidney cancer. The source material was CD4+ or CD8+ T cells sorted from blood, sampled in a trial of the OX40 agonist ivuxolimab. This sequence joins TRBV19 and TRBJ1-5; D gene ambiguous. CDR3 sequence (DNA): TGTGCCAGTAGCCAGAGATTTCAGCCCCAGCATTTT. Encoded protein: CASSQRFQPQHF.